This TCR beta chain appears in the sequencing data of a study of blood T cells in healthy people across ages. PCR was performed a second time for 7 to 11 cycles using a sample-barcoded 5' primer and a J-beta primer mix. Each CDR3 protein is one row after TCRdb ran MiXCR on the 5' RACE reads. The data contain roughly 1,000,000 distinct CDR3 sequences, 25% of them singletons. This clonotype was recorded a few times. The conserved closing phenylalanine or tryptophan is absent in this CDR3, likely reflecting a read error. The CDR3 extends over 15 amino acids. Germline loops: CDR1 LGHNA, CDR2 YSLEER. Trimming pared 0 bases from V and 7 bases from J, leaving 10 bases between. The data also belong to a second study, concerning T cells of mothers and their children. That work states: Biologically related mothers and children overlapped slightly more than unrelated pairs, a non-significant difference. No clone of persistent microchimeric T cells was detected.

The sample comprised blood. The clonotype was recovered from a girl aged 2 to 10 in good health. V and J are TRBV4-3 and TRBJ1-6; D call uncertain. CDR3: CASSQEDGYNSPLHL. The CDR3 bases are TGCGCCAGCAGCCAAGAGGACGGGTACAATTCACCCCTCCACCTT.